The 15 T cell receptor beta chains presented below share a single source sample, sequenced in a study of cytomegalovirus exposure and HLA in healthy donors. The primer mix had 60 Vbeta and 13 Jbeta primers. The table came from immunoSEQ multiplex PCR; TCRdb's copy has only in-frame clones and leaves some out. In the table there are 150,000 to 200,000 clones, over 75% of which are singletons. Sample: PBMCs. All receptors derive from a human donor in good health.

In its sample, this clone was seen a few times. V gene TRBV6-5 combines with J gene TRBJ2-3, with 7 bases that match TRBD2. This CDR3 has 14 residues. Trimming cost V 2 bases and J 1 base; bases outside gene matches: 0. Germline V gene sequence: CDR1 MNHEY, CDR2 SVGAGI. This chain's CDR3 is CASSYRGGTDTQYF. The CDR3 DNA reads TGTGCCAGCAGTTACCGGGGGGGCACAGATACGCAGTATTTT.

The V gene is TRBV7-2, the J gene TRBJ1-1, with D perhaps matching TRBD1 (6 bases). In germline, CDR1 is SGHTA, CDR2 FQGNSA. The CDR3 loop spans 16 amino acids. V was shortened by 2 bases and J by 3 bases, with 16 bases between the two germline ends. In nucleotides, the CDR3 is TGTGCCAGCAGCTTATCGGGGGGCAGGGTATACACTGAAGCTTTCTTT. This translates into CASSLSGGRVYTEAFF.

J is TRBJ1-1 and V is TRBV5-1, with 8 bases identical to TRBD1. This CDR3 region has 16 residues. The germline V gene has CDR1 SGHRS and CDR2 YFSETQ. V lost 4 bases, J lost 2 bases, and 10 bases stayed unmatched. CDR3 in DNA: TGCGCCAGCAGCCGGGAACGACAGGGGCGTAACACTGAAGCTTTCTTT. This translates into CASSRERQGRNTEAFF.

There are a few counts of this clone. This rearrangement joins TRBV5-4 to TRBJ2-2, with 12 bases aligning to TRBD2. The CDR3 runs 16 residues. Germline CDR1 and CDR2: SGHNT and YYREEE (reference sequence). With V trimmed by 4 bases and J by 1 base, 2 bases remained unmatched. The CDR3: CASSPTSGGNTGELFF. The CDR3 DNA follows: TGTGCCAGCAGCCCGACTAGCGGGGGGAACACCGGGGAGCTGTTTTTT.

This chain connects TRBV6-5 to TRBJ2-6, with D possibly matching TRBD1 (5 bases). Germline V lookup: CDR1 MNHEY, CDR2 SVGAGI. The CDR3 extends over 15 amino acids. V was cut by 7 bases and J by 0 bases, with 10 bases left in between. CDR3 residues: CASNHRNSGANVLTF. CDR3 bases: TGTGCCAGCAACCACAGGAACTCTGGGGCCAACGTCCTGACTTTC.

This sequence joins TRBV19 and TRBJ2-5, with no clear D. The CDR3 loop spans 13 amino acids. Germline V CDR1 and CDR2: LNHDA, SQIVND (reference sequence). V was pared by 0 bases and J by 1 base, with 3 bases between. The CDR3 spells CASSIDSQETQYF. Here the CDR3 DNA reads TGTGCCAGTAGTATAGACAGCCAAGAGACCCAGTACTTC. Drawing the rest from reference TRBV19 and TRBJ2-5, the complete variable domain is DGGITQSPKYLFRKEGQNVTLSCEQNLNHDAMYWYRQDPGQGLRLIYYSQIVNDFQKGDIAEGYSVSREKKESFPLTVTSAQKNPTAFYLCASSIDSQETQYFGPGTRLLVL.

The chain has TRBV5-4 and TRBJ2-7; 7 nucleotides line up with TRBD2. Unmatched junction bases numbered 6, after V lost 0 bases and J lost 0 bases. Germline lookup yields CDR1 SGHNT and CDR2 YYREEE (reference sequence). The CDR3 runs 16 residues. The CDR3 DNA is TGTGCCAGCAGCTTGGGCCCAGCGGGGAGCTCCTACGAGCAGTACTTC. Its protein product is CASSLGPAGSSYEQYF.

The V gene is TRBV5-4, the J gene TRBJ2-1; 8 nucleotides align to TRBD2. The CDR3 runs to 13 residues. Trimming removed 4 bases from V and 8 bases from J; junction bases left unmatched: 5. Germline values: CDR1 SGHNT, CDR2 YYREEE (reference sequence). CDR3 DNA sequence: TGTGCCAGCAGCCGGGGACTAGTCGATGAGCAGTTCTTC. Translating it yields CASSRGLVDEQFF. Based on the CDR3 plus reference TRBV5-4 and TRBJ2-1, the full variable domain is ETGVTQSPTHLIKTRGQQVTLRCSSQSGHNTVSWYQQALGQGPQFIFQYYREEENGRGNFPPRFSGLQFPNYSSELNVNALELDDSALYLCASSRGLVDEQFFGPGTRLTVL.

CDR3 sequence reads: CASSRGLTSYEQYF. CDR3 DNA: TGTGCCAGCAGTAGGGGGTTAACCTCCTACGAGCAGTACTTC. V usage is TRBV27 and J usage is TRBJ2-7; tentative D call: TRBD1 (6 bases). The V gene lost 5 bases and the J gene lost 0 bases, with 11 bases spanning the gap. The CDR3 runs 14 residues. Germline loops: CDR1 MNHEY, CDR2 SMNVEV (reference sequence).

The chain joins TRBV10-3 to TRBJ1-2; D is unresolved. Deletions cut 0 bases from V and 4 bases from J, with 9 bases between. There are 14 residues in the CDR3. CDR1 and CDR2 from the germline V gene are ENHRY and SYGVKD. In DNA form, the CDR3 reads TGTGCCATCAGTGAGTCGTGGAGGATCTATGGCTACACCTTC. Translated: CAISESWRIYGYTF.

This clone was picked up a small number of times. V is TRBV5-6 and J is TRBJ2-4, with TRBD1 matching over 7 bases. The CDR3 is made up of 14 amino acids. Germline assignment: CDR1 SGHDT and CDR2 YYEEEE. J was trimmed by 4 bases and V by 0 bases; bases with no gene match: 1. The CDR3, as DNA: TGTGCCAGCAGCTTGGGGGGACAGAAAAACATTCAGTACTTC. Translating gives CASSLGGQKNIQYF.

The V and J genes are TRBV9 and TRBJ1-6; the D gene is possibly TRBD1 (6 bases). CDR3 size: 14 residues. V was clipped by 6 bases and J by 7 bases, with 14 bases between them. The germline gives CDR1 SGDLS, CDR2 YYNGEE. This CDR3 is CASKPGVGNSPLHF. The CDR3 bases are TGTGCCAGCAAGCCAGGGGTTGGAAATTCACCCCTCCACTTT.

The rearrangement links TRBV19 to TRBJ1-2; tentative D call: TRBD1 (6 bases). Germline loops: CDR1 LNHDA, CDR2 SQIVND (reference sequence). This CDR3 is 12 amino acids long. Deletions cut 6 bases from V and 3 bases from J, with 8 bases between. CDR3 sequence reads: CASRDRHYGYTF. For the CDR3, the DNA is TGTGCCAGTAGGGACAGACACTATGGCTACACCTTC.

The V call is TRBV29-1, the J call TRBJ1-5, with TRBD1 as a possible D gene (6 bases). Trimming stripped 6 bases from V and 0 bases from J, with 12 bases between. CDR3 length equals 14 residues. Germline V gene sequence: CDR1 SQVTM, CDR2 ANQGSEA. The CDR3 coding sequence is TGCAGCGTCGCTACAGGGTTTAGCAATCAGCCCCAGCATTTT. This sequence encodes CSVATGFSNQPQHF.

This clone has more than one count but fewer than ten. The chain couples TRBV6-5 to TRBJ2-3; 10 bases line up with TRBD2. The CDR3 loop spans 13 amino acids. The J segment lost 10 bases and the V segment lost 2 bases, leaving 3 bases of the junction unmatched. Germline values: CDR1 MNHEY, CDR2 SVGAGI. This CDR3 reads CASSYGAGGPQYF. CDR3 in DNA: TGTGCCAGCAGTTACGGAGCGGGGGGGCCGCAGTATTTT.